The rows below give T cell receptor beta chains drawn from one sample of a study of cytomegalovirus exposure and HLA in healthy donors. Here immunoSEQ multiplex PCR was the method, and the copy in TCRdb shows in-frame clones only, minus some. The sample shows 140,000 to 150,000 clones, about two thirds of them seen only once. Sequenced input: PBMCs. These receptors were collected from a woman aged 18-29 years in good health and CMV-seronegative. Both conserved end residues are part of each CDR3. The D gene is left open where the match is weak. Expanded clones get a size class; other rows say once, few or many, or leave the size out.

CDR3	DNA	length	V	J	size	D
CASSTDRGPDTEAFF	TGTGCCAGCAGTACTGACAGGGGGCCGGACACTGAAGCTTTCTTT	15	TRBV28	TRBJ1-1	NA	TRBD1
CASRYRTTLQGNNEQFF	TGTGCAAGTCGCTACCGGACGACTCTTCAGGGCAACAATGAGCAGTTCTTC	17	TRBV12-2	TRBJ2-1	NA	NA
CASSPPAVTSTDTQYF	TGTGCCAGCAGCCCCCCCGCTGTGACTAGCACAGATACGCAGTATTTT	16	TRBV11-3	TRBJ2-3	few	NA
CASSAIGTGDKLFF	TGCGCCAGCAGCGCTATTGGGACAGGGGACAAACTGTTTTTT	14	TRBV5-1	TRBJ1-4	few	TRBD1
CASSIVLKLYGYTF	TGTGCCAGTAGTATAGTTCTAAAGCTCTATGGCTACACCTTC	14	TRBV19	TRBJ1-2	NA	NA
CASSQNPSSTDTQYF	TGCGCCAGCAGCCAAAATCCATCAAGCACAGATACGCAGTATTTT	15	TRBV4-3	TRBJ2-3	once	NA
CSVETSWRADTQYF	TGCAGCGTAGAGACTAGCTGGAGGGCAGATACGCAGTATTTT	14	TRBV29-1	TRBJ2-3	NA	TRBD2
CASSLGSTNYGYTF	TGCGCCAGCAGCTTGGGGTCTACTAACTATGGCTACACCTTC	14	TRBV5-1	TRBJ1-2	NA	NA
CASSYSAGGTEAFF	TGTGCCAGCAGTTACAGTGCAGGGGGCACTGAAGCTTTCTTT	14	TRBV6-5	TRBJ1-1	few	TRBD1
CATRTRPFSYEQYF	TGTGCCACCAGGACCAGGCCCTTTTCCTACGAGCAGTACTTC	14	TRBV6-5	TRBJ2-7	few	NA
CASSPGGAGESYNEQFF	TGTGCCAGCAGCCCCGGAGGAGCGGGAGAATCCTACAATGAGCAGTTCTTC	17	TRBV7-2	TRBJ2-1	few	TRBD2
CASRQSRSGANVLTF	TGTGCCAGTCGACAGAGCCGCTCTGGGGCCAACGTCCTGACTTTC	15	TRBV19	TRBJ2-6	NA	NA
CASSLVSRDSYNSPLHF	TGTGCCAGCAGTTTGGTAAGCCGGGACAGCTATAATTCACCCCTCCACTTT	17	TRBV28	TRBJ1-6	NA	TRBD1
CASSYGQGGGYTF	TGTGCCAGCAGTTACGGTCAGGGAGGAGGCTACACCTTC	13	TRBV6-5	TRBJ1-2	once	NA
CASSYTGGDNSPLHF	TGTGCCAGCAGTTACACCGGAGGGGATAATTCACCCCTCCACTTT	15	TRBV6-5	TRBJ1-6	NA	NA
CASSSTSIQGSREAFF	TGTGCCAGCTCATCGACGTCCATCCAGGGGTCCCGAGAAGCTTTCTTT	16	TRBV18	TRBJ1-1	once	NA
CASSGGQNTEAFF	TGCGCCAGCAGCGGGGGACAGAACACTGAAGCTTTCTTT	13	TRBV5-1	TRBJ1-1	NA	NA
CASSGAAGGYTF	TGTGCCAGCAGCGGGGCCGCCGGAGGCTACACCTTC	12	TRBV9	TRBJ1-2	NA	NA
CASSSGAQTYEQYF	TGTGCCAGCTCATCAGGGGCGCAGACCTACGAGCAGTACTTC	14	TRBV18	TRBJ2-7	NA	NA
CATSNGGRRVWEQYF	TGTGCCACCTCTAACGGGGGGCGGCGAGTTTGGGAGCAGTACTTC	15	TRBV27	TRBJ2-7	NA	NA
CASSLFGQDYGYTF	TGTGCCAGCAGTTTGTTCGGTCAGGACTATGGCTACACCTTC	14	TRBV28	TRBJ1-2	NA	NA
CASSFLRRDRVWGTEAFF	TGTGCCAGCAGCTTCTTGAGGCGGGACAGGGTATGGGGCACTGAAGCTTTCTTT	18	TRBV5-6	TRBJ1-1	NA	TRBD1
CASSVGDSKETQYF	TGTGCCAGCAGCGTAGGGGACAGCAAAGAGACCCAGTACTTC	14	TRBV9	TRBJ2-5	few	TRBD1
CASSLTGLETQYF	TGTGCCAGCAGTTTGACAGGGCTCGAGACCCAGTACTTC	13	TRBV27	TRBJ2-5	NA	TRBD1
CASSLAGDWYNEQFF	TGTGCCAGTAGTCTAGCGGGAGATTGGTACAATGAGCAGTTCTTC	15	TRBV19	TRBJ2-1	NA	TRBD2
CASSSIRTGTKNTEAFF	TGTGCCAGCAGCTCGATTCGAACGGGGACAAAGAACACTGAAGCTTTCTTT	17	TRBV11-1	TRBJ1-1	NA	NA
CAGSWTGGRGNQPQHF	TGTGCCGGCAGTTGGACAGGGGGCAGGGGCAATCAGCCCCAGCATTTT	16	TRBV28	TRBJ1-5	NA	TRBD1
CASSLVPSSGGYTF	TGTGCCAGCAGCTTAGTCCCTTCGTCTGGCGGCTACACCTTC	14	TRBV7-9	TRBJ1-2	NA	NA
CASSLRKQGYREQFF	TGTGCCAGCAGTTTACGAAAGCAGGGTTATAGGGAGCAGTTCTTC	15	TRBV28	TRBJ2-1	few	NA
CATGLDRSGELFF	TGCGCCACCGGACTGGATCGCTCCGGGGAGCTGTTTTTT	13	TRBV4-1	TRBJ2-2	NA	NA
CASSQFTQGFNSPLHF	TGTGCCAGCTCGCAGTTCACTCAGGGGTTTAATTCACCCCTCCACTTT	16	TRBV18	TRBJ1-6	few	NA
CASSIADLNYGYTF	TGTGCCAGTAGTATTGCAGATTTAAACTATGGCTACACCTTC	14	TRBV19	TRBJ1-2	NA	NA
CASSTNNYGYTF	TGTGCCAGCAGTACAAATAACTATGGCTACACCTTC	12	TRBV25-1	TRBJ1-2	few	NA
CASSRGLAVYGQYF	TGTGCCAGCAGCCGGGGACTAGCGGTATACGGGCAGTACTTC	14	TRBV14	TRBJ2-7	NA	TRBD2
CASSQDATGALHYEQFF	TGCGCCAGCAGCCAAGATGCGACAGGGGCCCTGCACTATGAGCAGTTCTTC	17	TRBV4-1	TRBJ2-1	once	TRBD1
CASRTQGMGSYEQYF	TGCGCCAGCAGAACCCAGGGAATGGGCTCCTACGAGCAGTACTTC	15	TRBV5-1	TRBJ2-7	NA	NA
CASSRPRGSRGYTF	TGTGCCAGTAGTAGGCCGCGGGGGTCTCGGGGCTACACCTTC	14	TRBV19	TRBJ1-2	NA	NA
CAISRERTDTQYF	TGTGCCATCAGTCGGGAGAGGACAGATACGCAGTATTTT	13	TRBV10-3	TRBJ2-3	NA	NA
CASSSGGHSPLHF	TGTGCCAGCAGCTCCGGGGGGCATTCACCCCTCCACTTT	13	TRBV13	TRBJ1-6	NA	NA
CAITGTGSTGELFF	TGTGCCATCACCGGGACAGGGTCTACCGGGGAGCTGTTTTTT	14	TRBV10-3	TRBJ2-2	NA	TRBD1
CASSVGRSVQFF	TGTGCCAGCAGCGTAGGTCGGAGTGTGCAGTTCTTC	12	TRBV9	TRBJ2-1	NA	NA
CASSPRDRSSPYEQYF	TGTGCCAGCAGTCCCCGGGACAGGTCCAGCCCCTACGAGCAGTACTTC	16	TRBV28	TRBJ2-7	NA	TRBD1
CASSPFGAEKLFF	TGTGCCAGTAGCCCCTTTGGGGCTGAAAAACTGTTTTTT	13	TRBV27	TRBJ1-4	NA	NA
CASSSGLARETQYF	TGTGCCAGCAGTTCGGGACTAGCGAGGGAGACCCAGTACTTC	14	TRBV27	TRBJ2-5	NA	TRBD2
CASTPAGQGNTEAFF	TGTGCCAGCACCCCAGCCGGACAGGGTAACACTGAAGCTTTCTTT	15	TRBV27	TRBJ1-1	NA	TRBD1
CASRRQGELNTEAFF	TGTGCCAGCCGAAGACAGGGGGAATTGAACACTGAAGCTTTCTTT	15	TRBV2	TRBJ1-1	NA	TRBD1
CASSSLTGETQYF	TGTGCCAGCAGTTCCCTCACAGGGGAGACCCAGTACTTC	13	TRBV27	TRBJ2-5	NA	NA
CASSQEGYRGGWTYEKLFF	TGCGCCAGCAGCCAAGAAGGTTACAGGGGGGGTTGGACGTATGAAAAACTGTTTTTT	19	TRBV4-3	TRBJ1-4	NA	TRBD1
CASSSDPGTSGSRGFF	TGTGCCAGCAGCTCCGACCCCGGGACTAGCGGGTCTCGGGGGTTCTTC	16	TRBV11-2	TRBJ2-1	NA	TRBD2
CASSSQGANEKLFF	TGCGCCAGCAGCTCACAGGGGGCTAATGAAAAACTGTTTTTT	14	TRBV5-1	TRBJ1-4	NA	TRBD1
CASRPSENTEAFF	TGTGCCAGCAGGCCGTCAGAGAACACTGAAGCTTTCTTT	13	TRBV7-3	TRBJ1-1	NA	NA